The 12 T cell receptor beta chains listed next were all sequenced from one sample in a study of cytomegalovirus exposure and HLA in healthy donors listed by TCRdb under 2017. Receptors were amplified or captured by the immunoSEQ multiplex PCR assay. For the multiplex PCR, a mixture combining 60 forward primers for TCR Vbeta segments and 13 reverse primers for TCR Jbeta segments was used. TCRdb stores this immuneACCESS table with in-frame sequences only. Part of the clones is absent; in the studies checked, under half of the shortfall reflects unresolved V genes, and no reason is known for the rest. The sample table lists about 180,000 clones, approximately 80% of them with a count of one. Around 4.8% of the sample is held by the ten biggest clonotypes. Source material: PBMCs. Receptors were obtained from a man aged 18 to 30 in good health and CMV-seronegative.

The chain employs TRBV7-8 and TRBJ1-2; D is perhaps TRBD1 (6 bases). V was trimmed by 2 bases and J by 5 bases, leaving 12 bases between them. The CDR3 is made up of 14 amino acids. Germline CDR1 and CDR2: SGHVS and FQNEAQ. CDR3 amino acids: CASSLKQGLYGYTF. CDR3 DNA: TGTGCCAGCAGCTTAAAACAGGGCCTATATGGCTACACCTTC.

The chain has TRBV7-2 and TRBJ2-6; 7 bases are a match to TRBD1. J was trimmed by 2 bases and V by 6 bases; bases with no gene match: 4. From germline, CDR1 is SGHTA and CDR2 FQGNSA. The CDR3 contains 15 residues. CDR3 in amino acids: CASSRDRAGANVLTF. CDR3 bases: TGTGCCAGCAGTCGTGACAGGGCTGGGGCCAACGTCCTGACTTTC.

The chain carries TRBV29-1 and TRBJ2-5; D may be TRBD1 (5 bases). Judging by the DNA end, TRBJ2-7 fits better; the J call may be wrong. The CDR3 runs 15 residues. CDR1 is SQVTM and CDR2 is ANQGSEA in the germline V gene. In nucleotides, the CDR3 is TGCAGCGCCGCAGGCCCAGGGATAAGCTCCTACGAGCAGTACTTC. Protein sequence: CSAAGPGISSYEQYF.

The gene calls are TRBV7-3 and TRBJ2-7, with D maybe TRBD1 (5 bases). There are 14 residues in the CDR3. The germline V gene has CDR1 SGHTA and CDR2 FQGTGA. V lost 4 bases and J 5 bases, leaving 15 bases between the germline ends. The CDR3 region is CASSSGNRLDEQYF. As DNA, the CDR3 is TGTGCCAGCAGCTCAGGGAATCGGCTAGACGAGCAGTACTTC.

The chain joins TRBV5-8 to TRBJ1-1; 7 bases are shared with TRBD1. The CDR3 is 13 amino acids. With V trimmed by 2 bases and J by 4 bases, 2 bases remained unmatched. Germline lookup yields CDR1 SGHTS and CDR2 YDEGEE. CDR3 residues: CASSLGGGTEAFF. As DNA, the CDR3 is TGTGCCAGCAGCTTAGGGGGCGGCACTGAAGCTTTCTTT. The variable domain in full, completed from reference TRBV5-8 and TRBJ1-1, reads EAGVTQSPTHLIKTRGQQATLRCSPISGHTSVYWYQQALGLGLQFLLWYDEGEERNRGNFPPRFSGRQFPNYSSELNVNALELEDSALYLCASSLGGGTEAFFGQGTRLTVV.

The genes are TRBV4-2 and TRBJ1-4; 7 bases agree with TRBD1. Germline CDR1 and CDR2: LGHNA and YNFKEQ. The CDR3 contains 15 residues. V shed 5 bases, J shed 4 bases, and the junction held 7 bases outside the gene matches. The CDR3 bases are TGTGCCAGCAGCTCTCCGGGACAGATTAATGAAAAACTGTTTTTT. It specifies CASSSPGQINEKLFF.

Only a few counts were recorded for this clone. The chain employs TRBV4-3 and TRBJ2-7; D might be TRBD2 (6 bases). Trimming cost V 1 base and J 3 bases, with 13 bases left between them. Looked up from germline, CDR1 is LGHNA and CDR2 is YSLEER. The CDR3 is 15 amino acids. Here the CDR3 reads CASSQGASEYYEQYF. CDR3 coding DNA: TGCGCCAGCAGCCAAGGGGCTAGCGAATACTACGAGCAGTACTTC.

The chain links TRBV29-1 to TRBJ1-2; no reliable D call. CDR1 is SQVTM, CDR2 ANQGSEA, per germline. The CDR3 is 15 amino acids. Trimming shortened V by 1 base and J by 2 bases, and 14 bases separated the two germline ends. This CDR3 reads CSVEAPPVTNYGYTF. CDR3 nucleotides: TGCAGCGTTGAAGCCCCCCCGGTAACCAACTATGGCTACACCTTC.

The chain combines TRBV11-2 with TRBJ2-2; 9 bases fit TRBD2. The CDR3 contains 16 residues. V trimming: 2 bases; J trimming: 7 bases; junction bases outside the gene matches: 8. Per germline, CDR1 SGHAT and CDR2 FQNNGV. CDR3 bases: TGTGCCAGCAGCTTATTAGGCGGGAGGGAAGGCGGGGAGCTGTTTTTT. Translated: CASSLLGGREGGELFF.

The rearrangement joins TRBV7-2 to TRBJ2-7; the match to TRBD2 covers 7 bases. The CDR3 has 14 residues. The ends lost 6 bases at V and 2 bases at J; junction bases unmatched: 7. In germline, CDR1 is SGHTA, CDR2 FQGNSA. CDR3 protein: CASSPLGGAYEQYF. CDR3 nucleotide sequence: TGTGCCAGCAGTCCCCTGGGAGGGGCCTACGAGCAGTACTTC.

CDR3: CASSPTGSVHGYTF. The CDR3 region has the DNA TGTGCCAGCAGTCCAACCGGGTCCGTCCATGGCTACACCTTC. The chain is built from TRBV27 and TRBJ1-2; D is undetermined. This CDR3 has 14 residues. The V and J ends lost 5 bases and 6 bases respectively, with 16 bases between them. Germline assignment: CDR1 MNHEY and CDR2 SMNVEV (reference sequence).

This chain connects TRBV9 to TRBJ2-2; D is possibly TRBD1 (6 bases). The CDR3 is 14 amino acids. From germline, CDR1 is SGDLS and CDR2 YYNGEE. V lost 5 bases and J 5 bases, leaving 13 bases between the germline ends. CDR3: CASRPGVETGELFF. CDR3 sequence (DNA): TGTGCCAGCAGGCCAGGGGTGGAGACCGGGGAGCTGTTTTTT. The full variable domain, in which reference TRBV9 and TRBJ2-2 provide the parts outside the CDR3, is DSGVTQTPKHLITATGQRVTLRCSPRSGDLSVYWYQQSLDQGLQFLIQYYNGEERAKGNILERFSAQQFPDLHSELNLSSLELGDSALYFCASRPGVETGELFFGEGSRLTVL.